This T cell receptor beta chain emerged from a study of T cell responses to AZD1222 COVID-19 vaccine. About this clone: Its antigen is still unknown.

Per the germline V gene, CDR1 is KGHSH and CDR2 is LQKENI. After removal of 5 bases from V and 4 bases from J, the junction contained 7 bases not matched to a gene. The CDR3 is made up of 15 amino acids. Produced via immunoSEQ multiplex PCR; TCRdb's table is partial and in-frame only. The table lists about 150,000 clones, 90% of them singletons, with approximately 1.8% in the top ten. Study results and caveats: In a largely white British group with more females than males, clonal diversity was possibly underestimated. When two AZD1222 doses had been given, Spike-specific TCR breadth and depth rose.

This clonotype was sampled from an adult in good health. V gene TRBV18 combines with J gene TRBJ2-4, with 8 bases fitting TRBD1. The material was peripheral blood, obtained on day 0 of AZD1222 vaccination. Here the CDR3 reads CASSSAGGSKNIQYF. CDR3 nucleotides: TGTGCCAGCTCATCGGCAGGGGGCTCAAAAAACATTCAGTACTTC.